The 32 T cell receptor beta chains presented below share a single source sample, sequenced in a study of blood T cell repertoires in COVID-19. Sequenced by immunoSEQ multiplex PCR; TCRdb stores in-frame clones only, minus some. The repertoire holds about 80,000 clones, with approximately 80% as singletons. Sequencing was done on a sample of peripheral blood. These receptors were collected from a human donor in a cohort sampled during active COVID-19.

A few counts support this clone. The DNA of the CDR3 is TGTGCCAGCAGCCAAGATAGGTCGGGAACCGGGGAGCTGTTTTTT. Encoded protein: CASSQDRSGTGELFF. The chain recombines TRBV4-2 with TRBJ2-2; D is perhaps TRBD2 (5 bases). CDR3 length: 15 residues. Trimming stripped 0 bases from V and 5 bases from J, with 10 bases between. Germline V gene data show CDR1 as LGHNA and CDR2 as YNFKEQ.

The V and J genes are TRBV10-1 and TRBJ2-1; 10 nucleotides line up with TRBD1. Germline V gives CDR1 WNHNN, CDR2 SYGVQD (reference sequence). There are 15 residues in the CDR3. With V trimmed by 3 bases and J by 9 bases, 8 bases remained unmatched. The CDR3 spells CASSDSGTGVFEQFF. The DNA of the CDR3 is TGCGCCAGCAGTGATTCAGGGACAGGGGTGTTTGAGCAGTTCTTC.

V gene TRBV27 combines with J gene TRBJ1-3; unclear D gene. The CDR3 consists of 15 residues. Trimming removed 6 bases at V and 7 bases at J, with 19 bases between. From germline, CDR1 is MNHEY and CDR2 SMNVEV (reference sequence). Here the CDR3 reads CASSDLGASKNTIYF. CDR3 sequence (DNA): TGTGCCAGCAGCGACCTGGGAGCGAGCAAGAACACCATATATTTT.

CDR3 amino acids: CASSFTVNTEAFF. The CDR3 nucleotides read TGTGCCAGCAGTTTTACAGTGAACACTGAAGCTTTCTTT. The rearrangement links TRBV6-6 to TRBJ1-1; D gene uncertain. This CDR3 comprises 13 residues. Trimming took 4 bases from V and 0 from J, leaving 6 bases between them. From germline, CDR1 is MNHNY and CDR2 SVGAGI (reference sequence).

The J gene is TRBJ2-2, the V gene TRBV7-3; D unresolved. V lost 5 bases, J lost 2 bases, and 6 bases lay in between. The germline V gene has CDR1 SGHTA and CDR2 FQGTGA. This CDR3 comprises 13 residues. The CDR3 sequence: CASSTINTGELFF. The CDR3 region has the DNA TGTGCCAGCAGCACTATCAACACCGGGGAGCTGTTTTTT.

The chain couples TRBV28 to TRBJ1-1, with 8 bases matching TRBD1. The V gene end was trimmed by 1 base and the J gene end by 4 bases; junction bases not matched to a gene: 14. CDR1 and CDR2 from the germline V gene are MDHEN and SYDVKM. This CDR3 is built from 18 residues. The CDR3 here is CASSLSPGGTGFFTEAFF. The CDR3 DNA sequence: TGTGCCAGCAGTTTATCCCCGGGCGGGACAGGATTTTTCACTGAAGCTTTCTTT.

V and J are TRBV5-1 and TRBJ2-7, with 12 bases that match TRBD2. This CDR3 is built from 15 residues. Germline CDR1 reads SGHRS; CDR2 reads YFSETQ. Trimming took 4 bases from V and 5 from J; bases not matched to a gene: 7. In DNA, the CDR3 is TGCGCCAGCAGCCCAACTAGCGGGGGGTATAACGAGCAGTACTTC. This sequence encodes CASSPTSGGYNEQYF.

The chain has TRBV2 and TRBJ1-1, with a possible D match to TRBD1 (5 bases). V was shortened by 5 bases and J by 1 base, with 8 bases between the two germline ends. The V gene's germline CDR1 is SNHLY and CDR2 FYNNEI. This CDR3 region has 13 residues. CDR3 sequence: CASSIGQNTEAFF. The CDR3, as DNA: TGTGCCAGCAGTATAGGACAGAACACTGAAGCTTTCTTT.

The V gene is TRBV5-6, the J gene TRBJ1-1; possible D gene TRBD1, 6 bases. The CDR3 is 19 residues long. V was cut by 3 bases and J by 1 base, with 25 bases left in between. Per germline, CDR1 SGHDT and CDR2 YYEEEE. CDR3 nucleotide sequence: TGTGCCAGCAGCTCACTGGGTGGGGCCTACAGGGACGGGAACACTGAAGCTTTCTTT. Its protein is CASSSLGGAYRDGNTEAFF. The variable domain in full, completed from reference TRBV5-6 and TRBJ1-1, reads DAGVTQSPTHLIKTRGQQVTLRCSPKSGHDTVSWYQQALGQGPQFIFQYYEEEERQRGNFPDRFSGHQFPNYSSELNVNALLLGDSALYLCASSSLGGAYRDGNTEAFFGQGTRLTVV.

The genes are TRBV5-1 and TRBJ1-6; D is possibly TRBD1 (5 bases). Germline V CDR1 and CDR2: SGHRS, YFSETQ. V was trimmed by 3 bases and J by 10 bases, leaving 8 bases between them. This CDR3 spans 12 amino acids. Here the CDR3 reads CASSSPGSPLHF. CDR3 bases: TGCGCCAGCAGCTCCCCAGGGTCACCCCTCCACTTT.

This clone was seen a single time. The chain combines TRBV3-1 (or the pseudogene TRBV3-2) with TRBJ1-2; D unresolved. Deletions cut 4 bases from V and 5 bases from J, with 20 bases between. This CDR3 has 16 residues. Germline CDR1 and CDR2: LGHDT and YNNKEL (reference sequence). The DNA of the CDR3 is TGTGCCAGCAGCCCATTAAGGGTTGCGGGAATTTATGGCTACACCTTC. Protein product: CASSPLRVAGIYGYTF.

The rearrangement joins TRBV4-1 to TRBJ2-2; 7 nucleotides align to TRBD2. With 0 bases clipped from V and 5 bases from J, the junction kept 6 bases outside the gene matches. The CDR3 consists of 16 residues. Germline-derived CDR1 and CDR2 are MGHRA and YSYEKL. DNA for the CDR3: TGCGCCAGCAGCCAAGAACTGGCGGGGGTGACCGGGGAGCTGTTTTTT. Translation gives CASSQELAGVTGELFF.

The rearrangement uses TRBV6-2 or TRBV6-3 and TRBJ1-3; no firm D call. V lost 6 bases to trimming and J lost 4 bases, with 10 bases between them. CDR3 length: 13 residues. The germline gives CDR1 MNHEY, CDR2 SVGEGT. In DNA form, the CDR3 reads TGTGCCAGCAGCCTTCAGACAGGAAACACCATATATTTT. Protein sequence: CASSLQTGNTIYF.

In its sample, this clone was seen a few times. The rearrangement joins TRBV24-1 to TRBJ1-1; D ambiguous. This CDR3 has 13 amino acids. V dropped 5 bases and J dropped 5 bases, with 11 bases sitting between them. Per germline, CDR1 KGHDR and CDR2 SFDVKD. CDR3 nucleotides: TGTGCCACCAGTGGAGCGGGAGTTACTGAAGCTTTCTTT. Translation gives CATSGAGVTEAFF.

The V gene is TRBV27, the J gene TRBJ2-1, with 7 bases that match TRBD2. This CDR3 comprises 17 residues. After removal of 5 bases from V and 5 bases from J, the junction contained 15 bases not matched to a gene. Germline values: CDR1 MNHEY, CDR2 SMNVEV (reference sequence). The CDR3, as DNA: TGTGCCAGCAGTAGCCCTCTAGGGCTAGCGGATAACAATGAGCAGTTCTTC. Translated: CASSSPLGLADNNEQFF.

The V and J genes are TRBV25-1 and TRBJ2-6, with D possibly TRBD1 on 5 matching bases. The CDR3 loop spans 13 amino acids. Germline V lookup: CDR1 MGHDK, CDR2 SYGVNS. Trimming cost V 8 bases and J 4 bases, with 9 bases left between them. CDR3 coding DNA: TGTGCCAGCGCAGGGTCCGGGGCCAACGTCCTGACTTTC. As protein: CASAGSGANVLTF. Full variable domain (outside the CDR3, taken from reference TRBV25-1 and TRBJ2-6): EADIYQTPRYLVIGTGKKITLECSQTMGHDKMYWYQQDPGMELHLIHYSYGVNSTEKGDLSSESTVSRIRTEHFPLTLESARPSHTSQYLCASAGSGANVLTFGAGSRLTVL.

The chain is built from TRBV20-1 and TRBJ2-7; tentative D call: TRBD2 (5 bases). The CDR3 is 11 amino acids. The V gene lost 2 bases and the J gene lost 7 bases, with 9 bases spanning the gap. Germline values: CDR1 DFQATT, CDR2 SNEGSKA (reference sequence). CDR3 nucleotides: TGCAGTGCTAGAATAGGGAGTGAGCAGTACTTC. This gives the protein CSARIGSEQYF.

The chain employs TRBV5-4 and TRBJ2-2, with D possibly matching TRBD2 (6 bases). This CDR3 region has 15 residues. Germline loops: CDR1 SGHNT, CDR2 YYREEE (reference sequence). Trimming took 0 bases from V and 3 from J, leaving 9 bases between them. The CDR3 bases are TGTGCCAGCAGCTTGGGGGGCGGGGACACCGGGGAGCTGTTTTTT. Its protein is CASSLGGGDTGELFF.

The rearrangement joins TRBV10-3 to TRBJ1-1; D is possibly TRBD1 (5 bases). Trimming took off 7 bases at V and 9 bases at J, with 18 bases between the two ends. The germline V gene encodes CDR1 ENHRY and CDR2 SYGVKD. The CDR3 has 13 residues. CDR3 in amino acids: CAIISPGERKAFF. The CDR3 nucleotides read TGTGCCATCATCTCTCCGGGGGAGAGGAAAGCTTTCTTT.

The count of this clone is one. This sequence joins TRBV5-1 and TRBJ1-3; 10 bases map to TRBD1. This CDR3 comprises 16 residues. CDR1 and CDR2 (germline): SGHRS, YFSETQ. The J segment lost 0 bases and the V segment lost 3 bases, leaving 3 bases of the junction unmatched. The CDR3 nucleotides read TGCGCCAGCAGCTCGGACAGGGGGGTCTCTGGAAACACCATATATTTT. Its protein is CASSSDRGVSGNTIYF.

This clone turned up a few times. The chain couples TRBV9 to TRBJ2-1, with D maybe TRBD2 (7 bases). The CDR3 runs to 15 residues. With 0 bases removed from V and 9 bases from J, the gap between germline ends came to 16 bases. Germline V gives CDR1 SGDLS, CDR2 YYNGEE. The CDR3 DNA reads as TGTGCCAGCAGCGTAGCGTCGGGGGGCCATAGTGAGCAGTTCTTC. It is translated as CASSVASGGHSEQFF.

For the CDR3, the DNA is TGTGCCAGCAGCTTGGCCGGGACAGGGGGCTTCGAGCAGTACTTC. As protein: CASSLAGTGGFEQYF. The gene calls are TRBV5-8 and TRBJ2-7; 12 bases fit TRBD1. This CDR3 region has 15 residues. With V trimmed by 0 bases and J by 6 bases, 4 bases remained unmatched. Looked up from germline, CDR1 is SGHTS and CDR2 is YDEGEE. The full variable domain, with the rest looked up from reference TRBV5-8 and TRBJ2-7, is EAGVTQSPTHLIKTRGQQATLRCSPISGHTSVYWYQQALGLGLQFLLWYDEGEERNRGNFPPRFSGRQFPNYSSELNVNALELEDSALYLCASSLAGTGGFEQYFGPGTRLTVT.

The V call is TRBV6-5, the J call TRBJ2-1; possibly TRBD2 for D (5 bases). The germline V gene encodes CDR1 MNHEY and CDR2 SVGAGI. Trimming cost V 7 bases and J 7 bases, with 11 bases left between them. The CDR3 loop spans 12 amino acids. CDR3 in amino acids: CASKPGRNEQFF. CDR3 DNA sequence: TGTGCCAGCAAGCCGGGGAGAAATGAGCAGTTCTTC.

This clone was seen only once. The chain joins TRBV6-4 to TRBJ2-3; D gene uncertain. CDR1 and CDR2 (germline): MRHNA, SNTAGT. The CDR3 runs 13 residues. Deletions cut 5 bases from V and 0 bases from J, with 6 bases between. DNA for the CDR3: TGTGCCAGCAGTCGTAGTAGCACAGATACGCAGTATTTT. Translated, it gives CASSRSSTDTQYF.

V and J are TRBV28 and TRBJ2-5; 7 nucleotides agree with TRBD1. The CDR3 length is 14 residues. The J segment lost 7 bases and the V segment lost 4 bases, leaving 9 bases of the junction unmatched. Germline lookup yields CDR1 MDHEN and CDR2 SYDVKM. Written as DNA, the CDR3 is TGTGCCAGCAGTTACAACAGGGGTGTAGGGACCCAGTACTTC. It codes for CASSYNRGVGTQYF.

V and J are TRBV27 and TRBJ2-1; D is unresolved. The germline CDR1 and CDR2 sequences are MNHEY and SMNVEV (reference sequence). The CDR3 loop spans 15 amino acids. Trimming stripped 4 bases from V and 0 bases from J, with 10 bases between. The DNA of the CDR3 is TGTGCCAGCAGTTCACTATTGGGCTCCTACAATGAGCAGTTCTTC. It translates to CASSSLLGSYNEQFF.

This chain uses TRBV18 with TRBJ2-1; 15 bases line up with TRBD2. CDR1 and CDR2 from the germline V gene are KGHSH and LQKENI. After removal of 3 bases from V and 7 bases from J, the junction contained 7 bases not matched to a gene. The CDR3 sequence is 17 residues long. CDR3 sequence reads: CASSPRPGTSGGNEQFF. CDR3 DNA: TGTGCCAGCTCACCCCGTCCCGGGACTAGCGGGGGGAATGAGCAGTTCTTC. Drawing the rest from reference TRBV18 and TRBJ2-1, the complete variable domain is NAGVMQNPRHLVRRRGQEARLRCSPMKGHSHVYWYRQLPEEGLKFMVYLQKENIIDESGMPKERFSAEFPKEGPSILRIQQVVRGDSAAYFCASSPRPGTSGGNEQFFGPGTRLTVL.

This clone was counted a single time. The chain links TRBV19 to TRBJ2-3; 8 bases agree with TRBD2. This CDR3 is built from 18 residues. J was trimmed by 2 bases and V by 3 bases; bases with no gene match: 13. Per the germline V gene, CDR1 is LNHDA and CDR2 is SQIVND (reference sequence). CDR3 nucleotides: TGTGCCAGTAGTATCGGTCGGGGACTAGTAGCCAACACAGATACGCAGTATTTT. Its protein is CASSIGRGLVANTDTQYF.

The gene calls are TRBV12-3 or TRBV12-4 and TRBJ1-5; D is unresolved. V lost 3 bases to trimming and J lost 4 bases, with 7 bases between them. This CDR3 has 13 residues. The CDR3 DNA is TGTGCCAGCAGTTTTACGGGAAATCAGCCCCAGCATTTT. Translated, it gives CASSFTGNQPQHF.

V gene TRBV14 combines with J gene TRBJ1-2; D remains ambiguous. Germline V gives CDR1 SGHDN, CDR2 FVKESK. Trimming took 4 bases from V and 2 from J, leaving 17 bases between them. This CDR3 is 16 amino acids long. The CDR3 spells CASSPLPPPGNYGYTF. The CDR3 DNA sequence: TGTGCCAGCAGCCCACTACCCCCCCCTGGAAACTATGGCTACACCTTC.

This clone was seen just once. This chain joins TRBV5-4 and TRBJ1-2, with 8 bases aligning to TRBD1. V shed 5 bases and J 8 bases; nucleotides not matched to a gene: 5. Germline CDR1 reads SGHNT; CDR2 reads YYREEE (reference sequence). CDR3 length: 12 amino acids. This CDR3 reads CASRTGDRGYTF. Here the CDR3 DNA reads TGTGCCAGCAGGACAGGGGATCGAGGCTACACCTTC. Full variable domain (missing parts from reference TRBV5-4 and TRBJ1-2): ETGVTQSPTHLIKTRGQQVTLRCSSQSGHNTVSWYQQALGQGPQFIFQYYREEENGRGNFPPRFSGLQFPNYSSELNVNALELDDSALYLCASRTGDRGYTFGSGTRLTVV.

This rearrangement joins TRBV3-1 (or the pseudogene TRBV3-2) to TRBJ2-3, with 12 bases lining up with TRBD2. Germline V gives CDR1 LGHDT, CDR2 YNNKEL (reference sequence). Trimming at V came to 0 bases and at J to 1 base, leaving 2 bases not matched to a gene. The CDR3 is 17 residues long. Here the CDR3 DNA reads TGTGCCAGCAGCCAAGATAGGACTAGCGGGGGCACAGATACGCAGTATTTT. This encodes CASSQDRTSGGTDTQYF.